Listed below are T cell receptor beta chains from one sample, sequenced in a study of blood T cell repertoires in COVID-19. Sequencing used immunoSEQ multiplex PCR; TCRdb keeps in-frame clones, though not all of them. This sample has about 17,000 clones, with about 81% found just once. The sequencing sample was made of peripheral blood. The receptors stem from a man in his 60s with acute or convalescent COVID-19. CDR3s leave out the opening cysteine and the closing phenylalanine or tryptophan. D genes are given only for firm matches.

J: TRBJ2-5; length: 11; D: .; V: TRBV7-6; CDR3: AAGYRVQETQY
J: TRBJ1-1; length: 12; D: .; V: TRBV18; CDR3: ASSQQGGNTEAF
J: TRBJ1-2; length: 11; D: TRBD1; V: TRBV7-8; CDR3: ASSPTGFGGYT
J: TRBJ1-1; length: 15; D: TRBD1; V: TRBV28; CDR3: ASSSPNPGTGAYEAF
J: TRBJ2-1; length: 16; D: TRBD1; V: TRBV24-1; CDR3: ATSDTSSVGQGIGMQF
J: TRBJ2-7; length: 12; D: TRBD2; V: TRBV9; CDR3: ASSVGGGDYEQY
J: TRBJ2-1; length: 14; D: TRBD1; V: TRBV9; CDR3: ASTIGQGSSYNEQF
J: TRBJ2-5; length: 11; D: .; V: TRBV11-2; CDR3: ASSLGLEETQY
J: TRBJ2-7; length: 14; D: TRBD1; V: TRBV19; CDR3: ASSPRGQGPTYEQY
J: TRBJ2-1; length: 15; D: TRBD2; V: TRBV27; CDR3: ASSPAIWLAGGNEQF
J: TRBJ1-2; length: 10; D: .; V: TRBV25-1; CDR3: ASMNRLDGYT
J: TRBJ1-5; length: 16; D: .; V: TRBV21-1; CDR3: ASSKEQIRHLSNQPQH
J: TRBJ2-1; length: 19; D: TRBD2; V: TRBV14; CDR3: ASSQDRGLAGLLKGYNEQF
J: TRBJ2-3; length: 14; D: TRBD2; V: TRBV29-1; CDR3: SVEGLAGGSTDTQY
J: TRBJ1-1; length: 11; D: .; V: TRBV5-1; CDR3: ASAPRSNTEAF
J: TRBJ1-2; length: 11; D: TRBD1; V: TRBV19; CDR3: ASKMDREGSYT
J: TRBJ1-5; length: 13; D: TRBD1; V: TRBV18; CDR3: ASSPRQGTNQPQH
J: TRBJ1-4; length: 12; D: .; V: TRBV7-9; CDR3: ASSLQGAREKLF
J: TRBJ1-1; length: 11; D: .; V: TRBV5-1; CDR3: ASSSQMDTEAF
J: TRBJ2-1; length: 14; D: TRBD2; V: TRBV9; CDR3: ASSKAGGKFYNEQF
J: TRBJ2-3; length: 11; D: .; V: TRBV10-3; CDR3: AIKRASTDTQY
J: TRBJ2-2; length: 12; D: TRBD2; V: TRBV30; CDR3: AWGTSGGHGELF
J: TRBJ1-2; length: 12; D: TRBD1; V: TRBV5-6; CDR3: ASSILDRNYGYT
J: TRBJ2-5; length: 12; D: TRBD2; V: TRBV2; CDR3: ASTPGTSGQTQY
J: TRBJ2-3; length: 13; D: TRBD1; V: TRBV2; CDR3: ASSEERGQGAVQY
J: TRBJ1-5; length: 14; D: TRBD1; V: TRBV6-6; CDR3: ASSPLTGGPNQPQH
J: TRBJ1-5; length: 13; D: .; V: TRBV18; CDR3: ASSPLPPPHQPQH